This TCR beta chain was identified in a study of CD8 T cells in ankylosing spondylitis. TCRdb recomputed calls from the 5' RACE reads with MiXCR, one row per CDR3 protein. The repertoire holds roughly 240,000 distinct CDR3 sequences, with 30% to 35% as singletons. CDR1 SQVTM and CDR2 ANQGSEA come from the germline V gene. Trimming cost V 4 bases and J 4 bases, with 14 bases left between them. This CDR3 is 13 amino acids long. This clonotype has a count of ten or more. Its antigen remains unknown. Study-wide points: Disease-linked clones bore a CD8+ phenotype and were relatively rare in peripheral blood. Researchers reportedly found disease-linked clones significantly enriched in matched ankylosing spondylitis synovial fluid. It appeared that ankylosing spondylitis blood was characterized by a TCR beta motif of several highly homologous variants.

J is TRBJ2-7 and V is TRBV29-1, with D possibly TRBD2 on 6 matching bases. This sequence was found in a male donor with ankylosing spondylitis or in good health (not recorded which). The specimen sequenced was blood, either unsorted or a sorted T cell fraction (not recorded which). CDR3 residues: CSVAGGNFYEQYF. The CDR3 DNA follows: TGCAGCGTTGCTGGAGGGAATTTTTACGAGCAGTACTTC.